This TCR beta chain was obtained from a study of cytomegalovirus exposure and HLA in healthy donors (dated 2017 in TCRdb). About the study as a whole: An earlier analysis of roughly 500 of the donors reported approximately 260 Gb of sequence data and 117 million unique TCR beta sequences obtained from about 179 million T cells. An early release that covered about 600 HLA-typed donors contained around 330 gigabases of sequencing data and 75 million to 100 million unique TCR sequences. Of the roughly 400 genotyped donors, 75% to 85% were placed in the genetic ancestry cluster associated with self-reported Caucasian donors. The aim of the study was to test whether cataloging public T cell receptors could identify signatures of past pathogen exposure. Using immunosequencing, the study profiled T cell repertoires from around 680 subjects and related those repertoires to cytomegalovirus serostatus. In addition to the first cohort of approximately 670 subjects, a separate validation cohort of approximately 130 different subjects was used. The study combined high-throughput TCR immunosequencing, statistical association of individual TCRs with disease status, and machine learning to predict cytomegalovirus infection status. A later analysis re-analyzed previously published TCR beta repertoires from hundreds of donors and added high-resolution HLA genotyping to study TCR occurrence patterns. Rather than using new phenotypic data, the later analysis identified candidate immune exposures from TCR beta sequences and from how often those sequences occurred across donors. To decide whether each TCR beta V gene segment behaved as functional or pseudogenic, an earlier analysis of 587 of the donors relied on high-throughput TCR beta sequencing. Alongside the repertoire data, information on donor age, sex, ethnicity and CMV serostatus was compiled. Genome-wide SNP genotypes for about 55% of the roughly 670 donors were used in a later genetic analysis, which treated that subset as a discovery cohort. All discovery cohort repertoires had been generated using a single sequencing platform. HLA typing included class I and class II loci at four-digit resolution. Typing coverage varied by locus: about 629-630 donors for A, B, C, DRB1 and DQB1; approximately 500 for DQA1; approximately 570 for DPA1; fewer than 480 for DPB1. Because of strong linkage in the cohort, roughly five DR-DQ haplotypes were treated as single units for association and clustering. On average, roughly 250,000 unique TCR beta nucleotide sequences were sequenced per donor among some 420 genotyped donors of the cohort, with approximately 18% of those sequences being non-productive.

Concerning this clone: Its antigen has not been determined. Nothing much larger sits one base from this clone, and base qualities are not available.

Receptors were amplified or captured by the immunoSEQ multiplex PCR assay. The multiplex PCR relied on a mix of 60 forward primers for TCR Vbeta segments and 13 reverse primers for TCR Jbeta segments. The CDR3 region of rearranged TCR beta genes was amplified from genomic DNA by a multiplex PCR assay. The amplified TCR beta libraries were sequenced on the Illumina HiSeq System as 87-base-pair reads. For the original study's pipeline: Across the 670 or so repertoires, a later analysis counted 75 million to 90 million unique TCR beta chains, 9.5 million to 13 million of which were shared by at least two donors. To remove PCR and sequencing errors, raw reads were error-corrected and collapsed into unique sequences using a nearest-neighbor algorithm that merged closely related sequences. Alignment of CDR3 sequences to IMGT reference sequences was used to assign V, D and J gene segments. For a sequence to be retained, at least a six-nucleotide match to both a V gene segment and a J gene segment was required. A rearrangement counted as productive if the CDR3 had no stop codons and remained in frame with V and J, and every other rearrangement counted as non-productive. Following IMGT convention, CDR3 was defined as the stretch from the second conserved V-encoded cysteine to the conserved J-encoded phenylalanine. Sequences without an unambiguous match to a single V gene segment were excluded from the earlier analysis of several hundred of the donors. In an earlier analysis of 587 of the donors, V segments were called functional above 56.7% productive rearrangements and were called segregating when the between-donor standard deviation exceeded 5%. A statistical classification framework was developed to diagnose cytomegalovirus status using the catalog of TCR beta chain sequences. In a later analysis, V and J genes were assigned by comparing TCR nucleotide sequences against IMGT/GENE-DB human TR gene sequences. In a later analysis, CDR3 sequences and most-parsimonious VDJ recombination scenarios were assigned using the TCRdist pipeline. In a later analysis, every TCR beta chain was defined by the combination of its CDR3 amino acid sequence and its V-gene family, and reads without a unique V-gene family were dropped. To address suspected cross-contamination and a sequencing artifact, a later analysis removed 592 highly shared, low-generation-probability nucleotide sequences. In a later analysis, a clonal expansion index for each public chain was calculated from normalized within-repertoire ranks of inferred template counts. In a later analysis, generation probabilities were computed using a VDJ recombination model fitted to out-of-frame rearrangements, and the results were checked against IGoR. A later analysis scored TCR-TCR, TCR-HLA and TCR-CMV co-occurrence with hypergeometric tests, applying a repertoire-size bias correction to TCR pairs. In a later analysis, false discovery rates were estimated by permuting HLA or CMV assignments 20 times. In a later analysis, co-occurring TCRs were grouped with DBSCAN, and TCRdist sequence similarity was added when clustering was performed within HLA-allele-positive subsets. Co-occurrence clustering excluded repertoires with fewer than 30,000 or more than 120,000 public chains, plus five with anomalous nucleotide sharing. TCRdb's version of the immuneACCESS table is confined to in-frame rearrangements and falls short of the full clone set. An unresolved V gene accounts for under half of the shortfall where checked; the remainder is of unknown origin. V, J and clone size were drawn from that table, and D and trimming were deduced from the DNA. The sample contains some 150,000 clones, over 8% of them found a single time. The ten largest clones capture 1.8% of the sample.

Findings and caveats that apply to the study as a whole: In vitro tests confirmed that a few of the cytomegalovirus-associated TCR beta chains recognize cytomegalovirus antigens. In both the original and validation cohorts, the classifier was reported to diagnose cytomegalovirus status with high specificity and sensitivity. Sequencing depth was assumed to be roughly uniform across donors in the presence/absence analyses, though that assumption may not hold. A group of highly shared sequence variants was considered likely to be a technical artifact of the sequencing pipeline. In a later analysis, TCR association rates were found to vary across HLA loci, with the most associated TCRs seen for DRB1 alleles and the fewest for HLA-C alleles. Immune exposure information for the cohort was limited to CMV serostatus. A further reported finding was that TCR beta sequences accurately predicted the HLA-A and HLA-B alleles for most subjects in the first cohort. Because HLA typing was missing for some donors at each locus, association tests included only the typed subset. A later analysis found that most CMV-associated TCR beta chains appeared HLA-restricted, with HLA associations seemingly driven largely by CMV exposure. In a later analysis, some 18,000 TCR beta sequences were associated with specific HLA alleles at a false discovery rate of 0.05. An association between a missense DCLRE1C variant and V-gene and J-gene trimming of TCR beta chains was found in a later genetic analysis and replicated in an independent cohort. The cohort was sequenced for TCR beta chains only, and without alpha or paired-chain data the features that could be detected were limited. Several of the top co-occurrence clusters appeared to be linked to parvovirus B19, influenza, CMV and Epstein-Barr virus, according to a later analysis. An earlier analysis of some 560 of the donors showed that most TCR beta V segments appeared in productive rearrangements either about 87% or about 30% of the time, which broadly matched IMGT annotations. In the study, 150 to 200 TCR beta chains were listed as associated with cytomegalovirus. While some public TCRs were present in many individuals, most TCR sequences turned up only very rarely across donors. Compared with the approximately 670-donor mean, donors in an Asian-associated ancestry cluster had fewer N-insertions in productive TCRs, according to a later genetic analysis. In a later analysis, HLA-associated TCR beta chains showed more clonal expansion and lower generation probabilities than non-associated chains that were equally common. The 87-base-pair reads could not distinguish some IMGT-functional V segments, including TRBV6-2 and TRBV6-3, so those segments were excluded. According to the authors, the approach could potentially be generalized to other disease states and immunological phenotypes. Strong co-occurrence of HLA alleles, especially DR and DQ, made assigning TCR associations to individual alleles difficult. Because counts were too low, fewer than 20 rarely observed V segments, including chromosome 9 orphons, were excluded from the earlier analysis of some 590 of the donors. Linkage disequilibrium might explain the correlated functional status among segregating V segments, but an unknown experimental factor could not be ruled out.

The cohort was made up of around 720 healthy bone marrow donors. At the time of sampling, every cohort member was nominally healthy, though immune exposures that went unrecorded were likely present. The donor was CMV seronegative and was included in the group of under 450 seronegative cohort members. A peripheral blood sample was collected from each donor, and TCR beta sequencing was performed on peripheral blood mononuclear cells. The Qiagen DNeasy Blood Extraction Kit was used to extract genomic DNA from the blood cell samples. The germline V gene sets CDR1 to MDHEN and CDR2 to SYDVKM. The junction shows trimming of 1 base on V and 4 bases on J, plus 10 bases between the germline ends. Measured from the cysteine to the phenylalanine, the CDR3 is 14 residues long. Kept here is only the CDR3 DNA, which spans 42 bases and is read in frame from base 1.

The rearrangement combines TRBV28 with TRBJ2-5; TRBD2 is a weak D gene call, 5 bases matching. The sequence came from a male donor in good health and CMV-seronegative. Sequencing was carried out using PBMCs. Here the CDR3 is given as CASSLLRGGETQYF. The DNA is TGTGCCAGCAGTTTATTACGGGGTGGAGAGACCCAGTACTTC.